This T cell receptor beta chain appears in the sequencing data of a study of cytomegalovirus exposure and HLA in healthy donors. The germline V gene has CDR1 PRHDT and CDR2 FYEKMQ (reference sequence). V was clipped by 0 bases and J by 1 base, with 12 bases between them. The CDR3 totals 16 residues. It was with 60 Vbeta and 13 Jbeta primers that the PCR ran. The repertoire was sequenced with immunoSEQ multiplex PCR; TCRdb's copy has only in-frame clones and lacks some. Among about 130,000 clones listed, roughly four fifths were seen once. The J gene is TRBJ1-1, the V gene TRBV13, with TRBD1 as a possible D gene (5 bases). The clonotype comes from a woman between 50 and 59 years old in good health and CMV-seropositive. Sequencing was done on a sample of PBMCs. The CDR3 DNA follows: TGTGCCAGCAGCTTAGGCCACATCGGGGGGAACACTGAAGCTTTCTTT. Its translation is CASSLGHIGGNTEAFF.